The 29 T cell receptor beta chains below all came from one sample that was sequenced in a study of blood T cell repertoires in COVID-19. Libraries were prepared by immunoSEQ multiplex PCR; TCRdb keeps only in-frame clonotypes and omits some of them. Here the sample spans about 180,000 clones, 80% being singletons. Material: PBMCs or T cells enriched from blood (not recorded which). The receptors stem from a man between 60 and 75 years old who had been exposed to COVID-19.

V and J are TRBV7-2 and TRBJ1-4; TRBD1 agrees at 9 bases. V lost 5 bases and J lost 5; bases outside the gene matches: 6. In germline, CDR1 is SGHTA, CDR2 FQGNSA. The CDR3 runs 15 residues. The chain's CDR3 is CASSTRTGANEKLFF. The CDR3 nucleotides read TGTGCCAGCAGCACCCGGACAGGGGCAAATGAAAAACTGTTTTTT.

About this clone itself: Different DNA sequences within this sample yield the same CDR3. The chain combines TRBV19 with TRBJ2-3, with D possibly being TRBD2 (5 bases). Germline V gene lookup returns CDR1 LNHDA and CDR2 SQIVND (reference sequence). V dropped 2 bases and J dropped 3 bases, with 6 bases sitting between them. The CDR3 covers 13 residues. Written as DNA, the CDR3 is TGTGCCAGTAGTATAAGAGGGACAGATACGCAGTATTTT. This encodes CASSIRGTDTQYF.

The gene calls are TRBV19 and TRBJ1-5; TRBD1 might be the D (6 bases). The CDR3 is 15 residues long. Deletions cut 7 bases from V and 0 bases from J, with 13 bases between. From germline, CDR1 is LNHDA and CDR2 SQIVND (reference sequence). CDR3 protein: CASTTRTASNQPQHF. The CDR3 DNA reads TGTGCCAGTACCACCAGGACAGCTAGCAATCAGCCCCAGCATTTT.

This clone came up a few times. The chain couples TRBV6-5 to TRBJ2-7, with 9 nucleotides matching TRBD2. CDR1 and CDR2 (germline): MNHEY, SVGAGI. Losses at the gene ends were 6 bases for V and 4 bases for J; bases not matched to a gene: 10. This CDR3 has 15 residues. The CDR3: CASRRSSGRFYEQYF. The CDR3 DNA follows: TGTGCCAGCAGACGATCAAGCGGGAGGTTTTACGAGCAGTACTTC.

The V call is TRBV27, the J call TRBJ2-2; D remains ambiguous. The CDR3 spans 16 residues. Germline CDR1 and CDR2: MNHEY and SMNVEV (reference sequence). V dropped 4 bases and J dropped 6 bases, with 18 bases sitting between them. The CDR3, as DNA: TGTGCCAGCAGTTCTAGACCTTCACGCCGCGCCGGGGAGCTGTTTTTT. Its protein product is CASSSRPSRRAGELFF.

This clone was recorded only once. V and J are TRBV19 and TRBJ2-3, with D unclear. The CDR3 sequence is 11 residues long. V lost 9 bases, J lost 5 bases, and 9 bases lay in between. Germline V lookup: CDR1 LNHDA, CDR2 SQIVND (reference sequence). CDR3 DNA sequence: TGTGCCAGCGTCAACAGAGATACGCAGTATTTT. Translating it yields CASVNRDTQYF.

The chain uses TRBV24-1 and TRBJ2-2; 10 bases match TRBD2. V lost 6 bases and J lost 1; bases outside the gene matches: 4. The V gene's germline CDR1 is KGHDR and CDR2 SFDVKD. The CDR3 runs to 16 residues. CDR3 sequence reads: CATSRTSGRNTGELFF. The CDR3 DNA reads as TGTGCCACCAGTCGGACTAGCGGAAGGAACACCGGGGAGCTGTTTTTT.

The J gene is TRBJ2-3, the V gene TRBV5-4; D not resolved. Germline assignment: CDR1 SGHNT and CDR2 YYREEE (reference sequence). The length of the CDR3 is 16 residues. Trimming cost V 0 bases and J 0 bases, with 11 bases left between them. The CDR3 DNA is TGTGCCAGCAGCTTGGGAGGTTGGTCCAGCACAGATACGCAGTATTTT. Its protein is CASSLGGWSSTDTQYF.

The V call is TRBV6-5, the J call TRBJ2-7, with 9 bases lining up with TRBD1. With 6 bases clipped from V and 6 bases from J, the junction kept 9 bases outside the gene matches. Germline V gives CDR1 MNHEY, CDR2 SVGAGI. The CDR3 sequence is 14 residues long. The CDR3: CASSSTGGFSEQYF. The DNA of the CDR3 is TGTGCCAGCAGCTCGACAGGGGGGTTTAGCGAGCAGTACTTC.

This clone was seen just once. The genes are TRBV7-9 and TRBJ1-6; D is unresolved. V was trimmed by 3 bases and J by 6 bases, leaving 6 bases between them. This CDR3 region has 13 residues. Germline V lookup: CDR1 SEHNR, CDR2 FQNEAQ (reference sequence). The CDR3 DNA sequence: TGTGCCAGCAGCTTTACAGCTAATTCACCCCTCCACTTT. It specifies CASSFTANSPLHF.

The rearrangement joins TRBV11-2 to TRBJ1-4; 9 bases match TRBD1. CDR3 length equals 16 residues. CDR1 and CDR2 (germline): SGHAT, FQNNGV. V was clipped by 0 bases and J by 5 bases; unmatched bases: 4. CDR3 residues: CASSLDSDRGNEKLFF. In nucleotides, the CDR3 is TGTGCCAGCAGCTTAGATAGTGACAGGGGGAATGAAAAACTGTTTTTT.

This chain uses TRBV28 with TRBJ1-2, with D tentatively TRBD1 (6 bases). V was clipped by 4 bases and J by 4 bases, with 10 bases between them. CDR3 size: 13 residues. Germline CDR1 reads MDHEN; CDR2 reads SYDVKM. The CDR3 reads CASSSGEGYGYTF. The CDR3 coding sequence is TGTGCCAGCAGTTCAGGGGAAGGCTATGGCTACACCTTC.

J is TRBJ2-3 and V is TRBV29-1; no reliable D call. V lost 4 bases and J lost 0, with 11 bases in between. The CDR3 is 14 residues long. Germline values: CDR1 SQVTM, CDR2 ANQGSEA. As DNA, the CDR3 is TGCAGCGTTGGAGAGCTTACTAGCACAGATACGCAGTATTTT. Protein sequence: CSVGELTSTDTQYF.

V and J are TRBV28 and TRBJ1-2, with 10 bases fitting TRBD1. Trimming took 2 bases from V and 2 from J; bases not matched to a gene: 5. Germline lookup yields CDR1 MDHEN and CDR2 SYDVKM. The CDR3 totals 16 residues. The CDR3 nucleotides are TGTGCCAGCAGTTTAGTAGGACAGGGGGGGAACTATGGCTACACCTTC. It yields the protein CASSLVGQGGNYGYTF.

CDR3 sequence: CASSYSTGQAEAFF. CDR3 sequence (DNA): TGTGCCAGCAGTTACTCGACAGGGCAGGCTGAAGCTTTCTTT. The rearrangement joins TRBV6-5 to TRBJ1-1; 7 bases line up with TRBD1. With 0 bases clipped from V and 6 bases from J, the junction kept 4 bases outside the gene matches. Germline V gene sequence: CDR1 MNHEY, CDR2 SVGAGI. CDR3 size: 14 residues.

CDR3 residues: CASSLMEPGIQYF. CDR3 coding DNA: TGCGCCAGCAGCTTGATGGAGCCCGGCATTCAGTACTTC. The chain is built from TRBV5-1 and TRBJ2-4; D is ambiguous. The CDR3 covers 13 residues. Germline CDR1 is SGHRS and CDR2 is YFSETQ. Trimming removed 1 base from V and 9 bases from J, with 11 bases in between.

The chain combines TRBV6-1 with TRBJ2-7; D perhaps matches TRBD2 (5 bases). Germline loops: CDR1 MNHNS, CDR2 SASEGT. The CDR3 is made up of 17 amino acids. Trimming cost V 4 bases and J 2 bases, with 21 bases left between them. This CDR3 is CASSALGASSSPYEQYF. CDR3 DNA: TGTGCCAGCAGTGCTTTAGGAGCATCGTCTAGCCCCTACGAGCAGTACTTC.

The rearrangement joins TRBV2 to TRBJ1-2; no reliable D call. Trimming took 9 bases from V and 2 from J, leaving 10 bases between them. In germline, CDR1 is SNHLY, CDR2 FYNNEI. The CDR3 loop spans 12 amino acids. DNA of the CDR3: TGTGCCAGAACCCCCGGGAACTATGGCTACACCTTC. Translation gives CARTPGNYGYTF. Complete variable domain (other parts from reference TRBV2 and TRBJ1-2): EPEVTQTPSHQVTQMGQEVILRCVPISNHLYFYWYRQILGQKVEFLVSFYNNEISEKSEIFDDQFSVERPDGSNFTLKIRSTKLEDSAMYFCARTPGNYGYTFGSGTRLTVV.

The rearrangement joins TRBV5-4 to TRBJ2-2, with 7 bases that match TRBD2. CDR3 length: 16 residues. Germline CDR1 is SGHNT and CDR2 is YYREEE (reference sequence). After removal of 0 bases from V and 2 bases from J, the junction contained 4 bases not matched to a gene. The chain's CDR3 is CASSLGAGTNTGELFF. CDR3 in DNA: TGTGCCAGCAGCTTGGGAGCGGGGACTAACACCGGGGAGCTGTTTTTT. The full variable domain, with the rest looked up from reference TRBV5-4 and TRBJ2-2, is ETGVTQSPTHLIKTRGQQVTLRCSSQSGHNTVSWYQQALGQGPQFIFQYYREEENGRGNFPPRFSGLQFPNYSSELNVNALELDDSALYLCASSLGAGTNTGELFFGEGSRLTVL.

The rearrangement uses TRBV4-1 and TRBJ2-1; a weak D match, TRBD2 (6 bases). The CDR3 consists of 16 residues. The V end lost 1 base, the J end lost 2 bases, and 12 bases lay between the germline ends. CDR1 is MGHRA, CDR2 YSYEKL, per germline. The CDR3 bases are TGCGCCAGCAGCCAAGTTAGCGGACTTCCCTACAATGAGCAGTTCTTC. It is translated as CASSQVSGLPYNEQFF.

This sequence joins TRBV5-5 and TRBJ2-7; D is possibly TRBD2 (5 bases). V was pared by 2 bases and J by 4 bases, with 13 bases between. Per the germline V gene, CDR1 is SGHKS and CDR2 is YYEKEE (reference sequence). This CDR3 contains 14 residues. CDR3 DNA sequence: TGTGCCAGCAGCTTTTCGGGGAGCCAGTACGAGCAGTACTTC. As protein: CASSFSGSQYEQYF.

V is TRBV6-5 and J is TRBJ2-6, with D possibly TRBD2 on 5 matching bases. The CDR3 covers 13 residues. The ends were cut back, 7 bases at V and 2 bases at J, with 6 bases in the middle. Per germline, CDR1 MNHEY and CDR2 SVGAGI. The CDR3 DNA reads as TGTGCCAGCAAGGGAGCTGGGGCCAACGTCCTGACTTTC. Translating gives CASKGAGANVLTF.

The chain has TRBV12-3 or TRBV12-4 and TRBJ1-2, with a possible D match to TRBD1 (5 bases). The germline V and J ends were trimmed by 4 bases and 5 bases, with 11 bases remaining between them. The CDR3 length is 13 residues. This CDR3 is CASSSDRSYGYTF. CDR3 DNA sequence: TGTGCCAGCAGTTCCGACAGATCTTATGGCTACACCTTC.

This rearrangement joins TRBV6-5 to TRBJ1-2; D not certain. Germline CDR1 reads MNHEY; CDR2 reads SVGAGI. CDR3 length: 15 amino acids. Trimming left V 11 bases short and J 7 bases short, with 26 bases between. This chain's CDR3 is CAVEEGRARGFGYTF. CDR3 nucleotide sequence: TGTGCCGTCGAAGAGGGAAGGGCCCGGGGTTTTGGCTACACCTTC.

The chain combines TRBV19 with TRBJ2-1; maybe TRBD2 (6 bases). The germline gives CDR1 LNHDA, CDR2 SQIVND (reference sequence). V lost 3 bases and J lost 12, with 21 bases in between. This CDR3 has 15 amino acids. The CDR3 nucleotides read TGTGCCAGTAGTATTAAGACTAGTTCCCCCACGGGGCAGTTCTTC. This codes for CASSIKTSSPTGQFF. The full variable domain, with the rest looked up from reference TRBV19 and TRBJ2-1, is DGGITQSPKYLFRKEGQNVTLSCEQNLNHDAMYWYRQDPGQGLRLIYYSQIVNDFQKGDIAEGYSVSREKKESFPLTVTSAQKNPTAFYLCASSIKTSSPTGQFFGPGTRLTVL.

This clone came up a few times. CDR3: CAWSRDRPKGYTF. CDR3 coding DNA: TGTGCCTGGAGTAGGGACAGGCCTAAGGGCTACACCTTC. The chain is built from TRBV30 and TRBJ1-2, with 8 bases that match TRBD1. The V and J ends lost 2 bases and 8 bases, in that order; junction bases with no gene match: 7. Looked up from germline, CDR1 is GTSNPN and CDR2 is SVGIG (reference sequence). The length of the CDR3 is 13 residues.

The table lists this clone with a few counts. The chain recombines TRBV9 with TRBJ1-4; 8 bases agree with TRBD1. Trimming at V came to 3 bases and at J to 4 bases, leaving 5 bases not matched to a gene. The CDR3 is made up of 15 amino acids. The germline gives CDR1 SGDLS, CDR2 YYNGEE. CDR3 residues: CASSDGTGYNEKLFF. The CDR3 bases are TGTGCCAGCAGCGACGGGACAGGTTATAATGAAAAACTGTTTTTT.

V is TRBV19 and J is TRBJ1-5; 10 nucleotides line up with TRBD1. V shed 3 bases and J 3 bases; nucleotides not matched to a gene: 5. This CDR3 is 16 amino acids long. Germline loops: CDR1 LNHDA, CDR2 SQIVND (reference sequence). CDR3 residues: CASSIFGTGVNQPQHF. CDR3 sequence (DNA): TGTGCCAGTAGTATCTTCGGGACAGGGGTCAATCAGCCCCAGCATTTT.

The chain couples TRBV30 to TRBJ2-7, with D unresolved. Germline V gives CDR1 GTSNPN, CDR2 SVGIG (reference sequence). V gave up 1 base and J gave up 0 bases, with 10 bases separating them. This CDR3 comprises 14 residues. The CDR3 bases are TGTGCCTGGAGTGGGTCTAGAATCTCCTACGAGCAGTACTTC. This sequence encodes CAWSGSRISYEQYF.